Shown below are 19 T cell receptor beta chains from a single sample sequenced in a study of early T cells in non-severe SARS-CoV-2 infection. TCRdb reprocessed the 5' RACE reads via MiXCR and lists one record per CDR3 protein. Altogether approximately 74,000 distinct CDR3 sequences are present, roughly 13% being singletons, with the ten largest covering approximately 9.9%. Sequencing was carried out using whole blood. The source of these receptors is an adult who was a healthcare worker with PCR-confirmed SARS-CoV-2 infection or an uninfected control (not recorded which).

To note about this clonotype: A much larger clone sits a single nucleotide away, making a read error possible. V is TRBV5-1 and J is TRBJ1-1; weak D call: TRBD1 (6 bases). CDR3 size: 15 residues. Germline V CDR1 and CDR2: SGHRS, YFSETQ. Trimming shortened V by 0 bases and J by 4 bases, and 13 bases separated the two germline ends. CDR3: CASSLVGGGSTEAFF. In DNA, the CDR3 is TGCGCCAGCAGCTTGGTGGGGGGCGGATCCACTGAAGCTTTCTTT.

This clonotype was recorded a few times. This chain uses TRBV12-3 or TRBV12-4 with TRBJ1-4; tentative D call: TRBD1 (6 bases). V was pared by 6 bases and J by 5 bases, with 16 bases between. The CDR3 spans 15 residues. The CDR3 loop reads CASSRLGGFNEKLFF. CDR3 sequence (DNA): TGTGCCAGCAGCCGACTGGGGGGCTTCAATGAAAAACTGTTTTTT.

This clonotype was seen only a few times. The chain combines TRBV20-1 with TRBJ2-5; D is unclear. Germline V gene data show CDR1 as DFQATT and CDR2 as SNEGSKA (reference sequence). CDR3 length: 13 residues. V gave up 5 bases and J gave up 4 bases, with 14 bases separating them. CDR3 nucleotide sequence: TGCAGTGCTCCTTTAGTGGGTGGAGAGACCCAGTACTTC. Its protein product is CSAPLVGGETQYF.

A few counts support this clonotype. This CDR3 is CASSQEGEHLSNQPQHF. CDR3 DNA sequence: TGTGCCAGCAGCCAAGAAGGAGAGCACCTTAGCAATCAGCCCCAGCATTTT. The chain carries TRBV4-2 and TRBJ1-5; unclear D gene. Deletions cut 0 bases from V and 0 bases from J, with 12 bases between. The CDR3 is 17 residues long. Germline V gene lookup returns CDR1 LGHNA and CDR2 YNFKEQ.

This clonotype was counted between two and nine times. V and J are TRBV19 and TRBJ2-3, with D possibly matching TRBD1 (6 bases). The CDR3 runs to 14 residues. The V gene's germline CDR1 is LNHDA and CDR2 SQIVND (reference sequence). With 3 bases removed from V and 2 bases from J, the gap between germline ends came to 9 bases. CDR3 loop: CASSIGQLTDTQYF. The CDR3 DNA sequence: TGTGCCAGTAGTATTGGACAGCTCACAGATACGCAGTATTTT. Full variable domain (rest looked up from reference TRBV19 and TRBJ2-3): DGGITQSPKYLFRKEGQNVTLSCEQNLNHDAMYWYRQDPGQGLRLIYYSQIVNDFQKGDIAEGYSVSREKKESFPLTVTSAQKNPTAFYLCASSIGQLTDTQYFGPGTRLTVL.

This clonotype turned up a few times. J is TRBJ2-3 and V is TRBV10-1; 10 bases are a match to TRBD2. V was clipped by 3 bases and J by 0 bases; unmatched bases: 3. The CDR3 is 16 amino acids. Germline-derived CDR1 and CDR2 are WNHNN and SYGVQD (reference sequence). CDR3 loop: CASSESGGASTDTQYF. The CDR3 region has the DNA TGCGCCAGCAGTGAAAGCGGGGGGGCTAGCACAGATACGCAGTATTTT.

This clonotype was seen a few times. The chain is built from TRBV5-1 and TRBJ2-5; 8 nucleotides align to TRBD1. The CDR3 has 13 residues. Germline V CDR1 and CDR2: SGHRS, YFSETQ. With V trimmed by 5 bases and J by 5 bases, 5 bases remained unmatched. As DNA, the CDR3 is TGCGCCAGCAGACTGACAGGGGACGAGACCCAGTACTTC. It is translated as CASRLTGDETQYF.

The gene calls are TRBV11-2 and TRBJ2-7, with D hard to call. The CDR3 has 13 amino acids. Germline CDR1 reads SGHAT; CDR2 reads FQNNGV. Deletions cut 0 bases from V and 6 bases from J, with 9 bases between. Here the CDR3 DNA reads TGTGCCAGCAGCTTAGACAGCACCCTCGAGCAGTACTTC. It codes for CASSLDSTLEQYF.

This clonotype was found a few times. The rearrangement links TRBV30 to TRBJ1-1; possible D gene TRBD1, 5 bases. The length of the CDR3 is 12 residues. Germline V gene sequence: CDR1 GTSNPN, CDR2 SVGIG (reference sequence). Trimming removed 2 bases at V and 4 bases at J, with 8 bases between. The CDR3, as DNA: TGTGCCTGGAGTACTAGGGGCACTGAAGCTTTCTTT. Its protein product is CAWSTRGTEAFF.

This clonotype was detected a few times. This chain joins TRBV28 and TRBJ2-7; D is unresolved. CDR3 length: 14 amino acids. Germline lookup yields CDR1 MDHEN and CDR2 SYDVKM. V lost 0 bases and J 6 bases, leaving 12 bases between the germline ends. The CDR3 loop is CASSLWADASEQYF. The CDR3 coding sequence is TGTGCCAGCAGTTTATGGGCCGATGCGTCCGAGCAGTACTTC.

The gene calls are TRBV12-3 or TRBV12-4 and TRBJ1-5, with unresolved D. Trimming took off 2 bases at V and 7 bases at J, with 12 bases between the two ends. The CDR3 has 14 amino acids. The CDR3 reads CASSLSGQKQPQHF. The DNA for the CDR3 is TGTGCCAGCAGTTTATCCGGTCAAAAGCAGCCCCAGCATTTT.

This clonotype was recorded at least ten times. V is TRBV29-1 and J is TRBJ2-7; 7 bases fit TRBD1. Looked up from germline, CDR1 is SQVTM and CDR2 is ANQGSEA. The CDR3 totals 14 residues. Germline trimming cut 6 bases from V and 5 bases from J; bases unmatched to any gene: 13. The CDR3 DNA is TGCAGCGTGCTATCTCCCACGACAGGGCACGAGCAGTACTTC. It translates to CSVLSPTTGHEQYF.

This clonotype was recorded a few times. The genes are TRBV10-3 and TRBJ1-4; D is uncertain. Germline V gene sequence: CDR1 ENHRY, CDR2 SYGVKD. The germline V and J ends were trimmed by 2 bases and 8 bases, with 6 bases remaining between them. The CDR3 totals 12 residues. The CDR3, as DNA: TGTGCCATCAGTGAGAGAGGGGAAAAACTGTTTTTT. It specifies CAISERGEKLFF.

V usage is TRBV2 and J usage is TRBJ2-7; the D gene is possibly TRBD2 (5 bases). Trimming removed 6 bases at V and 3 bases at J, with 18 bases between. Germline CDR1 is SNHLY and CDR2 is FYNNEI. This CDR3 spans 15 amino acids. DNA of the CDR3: TGTGCCAGCAGACGGGATCCTAAACCCTTCTACGAGCAGTACTTC. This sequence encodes CASRRDPKPFYEQYF.

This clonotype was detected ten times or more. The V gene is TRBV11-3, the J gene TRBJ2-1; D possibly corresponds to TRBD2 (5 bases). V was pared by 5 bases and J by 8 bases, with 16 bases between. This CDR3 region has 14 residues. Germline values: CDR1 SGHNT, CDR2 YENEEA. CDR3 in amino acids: CASSRGPGEDEQFF. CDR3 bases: TGTGCCAGCAGCCGAGGGCCGGGTGAAGATGAGCAGTTCTTC.

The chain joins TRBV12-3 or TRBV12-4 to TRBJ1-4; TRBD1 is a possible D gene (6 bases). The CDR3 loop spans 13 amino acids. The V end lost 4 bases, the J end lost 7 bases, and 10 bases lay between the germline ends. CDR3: CASSWGAIEKLFF. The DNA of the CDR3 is TGTGCCAGCAGTTGGGGGGCAATTGAAAAACTGTTTTTT.

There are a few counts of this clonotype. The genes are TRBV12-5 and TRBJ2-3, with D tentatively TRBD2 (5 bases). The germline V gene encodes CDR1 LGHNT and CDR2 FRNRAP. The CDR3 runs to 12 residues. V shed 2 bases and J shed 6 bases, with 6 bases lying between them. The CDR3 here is CASGLRGDTQYF. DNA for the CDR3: TGTGCTAGTGGTTTGAGAGGGGATACGCAGTATTTT.

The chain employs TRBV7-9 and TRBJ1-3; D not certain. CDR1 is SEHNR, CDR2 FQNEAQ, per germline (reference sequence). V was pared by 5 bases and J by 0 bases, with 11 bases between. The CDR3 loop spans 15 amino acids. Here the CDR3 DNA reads TGTGCCAGCAGCCCGAAACAGATCTCTGGAAACACCATATATTTT. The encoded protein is CASSPKQISGNTIYF.

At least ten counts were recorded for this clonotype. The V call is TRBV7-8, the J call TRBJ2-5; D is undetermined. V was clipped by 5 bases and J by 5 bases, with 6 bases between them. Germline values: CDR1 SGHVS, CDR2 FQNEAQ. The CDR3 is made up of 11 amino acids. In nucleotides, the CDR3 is TGTGCCAGCAGCCCCCGGGAGACCCAGTACTTC. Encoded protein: CASSPRETQYF. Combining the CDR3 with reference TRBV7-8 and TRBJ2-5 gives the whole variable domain GAGVSQSPRYKVAKRGQDVALRCDPISGHVSLFWYQQALGQGPEFLTYFQNEAQLDKSGLPSDRFFAERPEGSVSTLKIQRTQQEDSAVYLCASSPRETQYFGPGTRLLVL.